These T cell receptor beta chains were read from a single sample in a study of CD8 T cells in ankylosing spondylitis. TCRdb re-derived calls from the 5' RACE reads in MiXCR, one entry per CDR3 protein. The table lists 250,000 to 400,000 distinct CDR3 sequences, 11% of them singletons. The sample was blood, either unsorted or a sorted T cell fraction (not recorded which). These receptors were taken from a female donor with ankylosing spondylitis or in good health (not recorded which). Both conserved end residues are part of each CDR3. The D gene is left open where the match is weak. Where a row states a size, it is once, few, many or the class of an expanded clone; other rows omit it.

d_call	cdr3_length	j_call	clone_size	v_call	cdr3_nt	cdr3_aa
.	16	TRBJ1-5	many	TRBV27	TGTGCCAGCAGTGCTCAGGGGAGAGGAAGCAATCAGCCCCAGCATTTT	CASSAQGRGSNQPQHF
.	16	TRBJ2-1	many	TRBV5-1	TGCGCCAGCAGCTTGGCCGGGGGGACAGCCTACAATGAGCAGTTCTTC	CASSLAGGTAYNEQFF
TRBD2	16	TRBJ2-2	.	TRBV7-2	TGTGCCAGCAGCTTAGGACTAGCGGGGGGTTCGGGGGAGCTGTTTTTT	CASSLGLAGGSGELFF
TRBD1	17	TRBJ2-1	.	TRBV20-1	TGCTGTGCTAGAGACACAGGGGGAGAGGGCCTTCACAATGAGCAGTTCTTC	CCARDTGGEGLHNEQFF
.	11	TRBJ2-3	many	TRBV20-1	TGCAGTGCTTGGTTCACAGATACGCAGTATTTT	CSAWFTDTQYF
.	14	TRBJ2-2	many	TRBV27	TGTGCCAGCAGTCCCCAGGTCCGCACCGGGGAGCTGTTTTTT	CASSPQVRTGELFF
TRBD1	16	TRBJ2-7	.	TRBV7-2	TGTGCCAGCAGCCATCTTCCGGGACAGGGATTCTACGAGCAGTACTTC	CASSHLPGQGFYEQYF
.	16	TRBJ1-2	many	TRBV7-2	TGTGCCAGCAGCTTAGAAGGCAGGGGCGCTGGTTATGGCTACACCTTC	CASSLEGRGAGYGYTF
.	14	TRBJ1-1	many	TRBV11-2	TGTGCCAGCAGTCCAAGGTGGGGGAACACTGAAGCTTTCTTT	CASSPRWGNTEAFF
TRBD2	16	TRBJ2-5	many	TRBV10-3	TGTGCCATCAGCCCCGGACTAGCGGGGTTCCAGGAGACCCAGTACTTC	CAISPGLAGFQETQYF
.	15	TRBJ2-2	.	TRBV20-1	TGCAGTGCGCCGGAGGGTGCTCACAGGACCGGGGAGCTGTTTTTT	CSAPEGAHRTGELFF
.	11	TRBJ1-2	many	TRBV28	TGTGCCAGCAGTCTGCACGGGGGCTACACCTTC	CASSLHGGYTF
.	15	TRBJ2-3	.	TRBV3-1	TGTGCCAGCAGCCAAGATGTTGCGGCGGCAGATACGCAGTATTTT	CASSQDVAAADTQYF
TRBD2	15	TRBJ2-1	.	TRBV28	TGTGCCAGCACCCTAAGCGGGACGAACTACAATGAGCAGTTCTTC	CASTLSGTNYNEQFF
TRBD1	16	TRBJ1-1	.	TRBV27	TGTGCCAGCGGCCCGTTGGACAGGGGGCCCCTACGTGAAGCTTTCTTT	CASGPLDRGPLREAFF
.	15	TRBJ2-7	many	TRBV6-5	TGTGCCAGCAGTTACGGAGGAGCGGAAACCTACGAGCAGTACTTC	CASSYGGAETYEQYF
.	14	TRBJ2-1	many	TRBV28	TGTGCCAGCAGTCCCCCGGACATCCGCCATGAGCAGTTCTTC	CASSPPDIRHEQFF
.	13	TRBJ2-5	few	TRBV7-9	TGTGCCAGCAGCTTCAGGGTAAAAGAGACCCAGTACTTC	CASSFRVKETQYF
TRBD1	12	TRBJ2-1	.	TRBV5-1	TGCGCCAGCAGCTTAGGACAGGCTGAGCATTTCTTC	CASSLGQAEHFF
.	13	TRBJ1-1	few	TRBV19	TGTGCCAGTAGTATAAGAGGGAGCACTGAAGCTTTCTTT	CASSIRGSTEAFF
.	13	TRBJ1-1	many	TRBV20-1	TGCAGTGCTACCCCGACAGTGAACACTGAAGCTTTCTTT	CSATPTVNTEAFF
TRBD1	16	TRBJ2-3	few	TRBV3-1	TGTGCCAGCAGCCACGATGGACAGGGTCTCAGCGATACGCAGTATTTT	CASSHDGQGLSDTQYF
.	12	TRBJ2-2	many	TRBV7-7	TGTGCCAGCAGCTCCAGTAGCGGGGAGCTGTTTTTT	CASSSSSGELFF
.	15	TRBJ2-1	.	TRBV5-1	TGCGCCAGCAGCATCAAGCACAGCTCCTACAATGAGCAGTTCTTC	CASSIKHSSYNEQFF
.	13	TRBJ2-1	many	TRBV29-1	TGCAGCGTTGCGGCAGAAATATACAATGAGCAGTTCTTC	CSVAAEIYNEQFF
.	15	TRBJ1-3	many	TRBV20-1	TGCAGTGCTCACAGCCAGAAGACCTCTGGAAACACCATATATTTT	CSAHSQKTSGNTIYF
.	18	TRBJ2-1	few	TRBV12-3/TRBV12-4	TGTGCCAGCAGTTTCAAGTCTGGCATGGGCAGATTCTACAATGAGCAGTTCTTC	CASSFKSGMGRFYNEQFF
.	16	TRBJ2-5	many	TRBV2	TGTGCCAGCAGTGGCGCCCGACAGAGAGGGAAAGAGACCCAGTACTTC	CASSGARQRGKETQYF
.	16	TRBJ2-7	few	TRBV12-3/TRBV12-4	TGTGCCAGCAGCCCCGGAGGGTTCCCAATAAAATACGAGCAGTACTTC	CASSPGGFPIKYEQYF
.	16	TRBJ2-2	many	TRBV5-1	TGCGCCAGCAACTATGACGGGAGTCCGACCACCGGGGAGCTGTTTTTT	CASNYDGSPTTGELFF
.	13	TRBJ2-2	many	TRBV6-6	TGTGCCAGCACAACAAAAAACACCGGGGAGCTGTTTTTT	CASTTKNTGELFF
.	15	TRBJ2-2	many	TRBV10-3	TGTGCCATCAGTGAACAGGTCAACGGCACCGGGGAGCTGTTTTTT	CAISEQVNGTGELFF
.	15	TRBJ1-6	few	TRBV3-1	TGTGCCAGCAGCCACGGGGGGGCTCGGAATTCACCCCTCCACTTT	CASSHGGARNSPLHF
TRBD1	14	TRBJ2-1	many	TRBV12-3/TRBV12-4	TGTGCCAGCAGTATAGGGGACAGGGCTGGTGAGCAGTTCTTC	CASSIGDRAGEQFF
.	15	TRBJ1-2	many	TRBV3-1	TGTGCCAGCAGCCAAGATAATAGGAAGGGGGGAAGCTACACCTTC	CASSQDNRKGGSYTF
TRBD2	16	TRBJ2-1	many	TRBV7-9	TGTGCCAGCAGTCTTCCGGGACTAGCGGGGGACAATGAGCAGTTCTTC	CASSLPGLAGDNEQFF
.	13	TRBJ2-5	.	TRBV20-1	TGCAGTGCCTCGGACCCGGGGCGGGGGACCCAGTACTTC	CSASDPGRGTQYF
.	13	TRBJ2-3	medium-sized	TRBV20-1	TGCAGTGCCCGACGGTGGGGCCCAGATACGCAGTATTTT	CSARRWGPDTQYF
TRBD2	17	TRBJ2-1	many	TRBV7-8	TGTGCCAGCAGCTTAGTGATAGCGGGAACCGCTTTGCATGAGCAGTTCTTC	CASSLVIAGTALHEQFF
.	14	TRBJ1-1	.	TRBV7-8	TGTGCCAGCAGCTCAGCTAAGGGGAACACTGAAGCTTTCTTT	CASSSAKGNTEAFF
TRBD1	15	TRBJ1-4	.	TRBV12-3/TRBV12-4	TGTGCCAGCAGCTGGACAGGGAACCTCCCTCAAAAACTGTTTTTT	CASSWTGNLPQKLFF
.	13	TRBJ2-1	.	TRBV11-2	TGTGCCAGCAGGGGTTGGGTAGTGTATGAGCAGTTCTTC	CASRGWVVYEQFF
TRBD1	15	TRBJ2-7	.	TRBV7-8	TGTGCCAGCAGCCTCGGGGACAGGTTCTCCTACGAGCAGTACTTC	CASSLGDRFSYEQYF
TRBD1	14	TRBJ2-1	many	TRBV20-1	TGCAGTGCGCGGACAGGGGGAGGATGGAATGAGCAGTTCTTC	CSARTGGGWNEQFF
.	14	TRBJ1-5	.	TRBV5-5	TGTGCCAGCAGCTCGCCTCAGCTCAATCAGCCCCAGCATTTT	CASSSPQLNQPQHF
.	14	TRBJ1-1	many	TRBV7-9	TGTGCCAGCAGCTTAGCCCTAATAAACACTGAAGCTTTCTTT	CASSLALINTEAFF
.	15	TRBJ2-7	few	TRBV27	TGTGCCAGCAGTTATGATGGTAGCGGATTCTACGAGCAGTACTTC	CASSYDGSGFYEQYF
TRBD1	14	TRBJ2-7	.	TRBV28	TGTGCCAGCAGTCCCCCAGGGGGTCCCTACGAGCAGTACTTC	CASSPPGGPYEQYF
.	15	TRBJ2-3	few	TRBV5-1	TGCGCCAGCAAGGAGTTAGGGGTTGGCACAGATACGCAGTATTTT	CASKELGVGTDTQYF
TRBD2	14	TRBJ2-3	many	TRBV20-1	TGCAGTGCGCAACTAGCGGGGACCACAGATACGCAGTATTTT	CSAQLAGTTDTQYF
TRBD2	16	TRBJ2-1	many	TRBV20-1	TGCAGTGGCACAAATCCGGGACTAGCGGGGTTTAATGAGCAGTTCTTC	CSGTNPGLAGFNEQFF
TRBD2	14	TRBJ2-4	few	TRBV12-3/TRBV12-4	TGTGCCAGCAGTTCCACCGGGACTAGAAACATTCAGTACTTC	CASSSTGTRNIQYF
TRBD2	17	TRBJ2-3	.	TRBV7-3	TGTGCCAGCAGCTTAACGGCTAGCGGGTTGGGGGGAGATACGCAGTATTTT	CASSLTASGLGGDTQYF